The entry that follows covers one TCR beta chain sequence. The antigen is unknown. The CDR3 contains 14 residues. Germline V CDR1 and CDR2: SGHDT, YYEEEE. V was clipped by 0 bases and J by 1 base, with 7 bases between them. Amplification used 60 Vbeta primers and 13 Jbeta primers. The protocol was immunoSEQ multiplex PCR, while the TCRdb copy is restricted to in-frame clones and leaves out a portion. The sample contains about 120,000 clones, around 81% of which appear only once. The entry originates in a study of cytomegalovirus exposure and HLA in healthy donors. Study-wide results and limits: It emerged from a later analysis that several of the most significant clusters appeared to be linked to common viral pathogens.

The sample consisted of PBMCs. The receptor comes from a female donor in good health and CMV-seronegative. This chain links TRBV5-6 with TRBJ1-1, with D tentatively TRBD1 (5 bases). CDR3 sequence reads: CASSLVQGNTEAFF. The CDR3 coding sequence is TGTGCCAGCAGCTTGGTCCAGGGGAACACTGAAGCTTTCTTT.